This entry concerns a single T cell receptor (beta chain). The sample is drawn from a study of blood T cell repertoires in COVID-19. The CDR3 loop spans 15 amino acids. In the authors' workflow: Quantification of nucleated cells was approximated via reference gene primer amplification. Assay used: immunoSEQ multiplex PCR; TCRdb lists only in-frame clones, some missing. For V, J and clone size, that table is used; D and trimming come from the DNA. Among 200,000 or so clones listed, roughly 84% were seen once. Sequenced: peripheral blood. This chain uses TRBV21-1 with TRBJ1-5; the table's D call of TRBD1 was not tested on the DNA. TRBV21-1 is labeled a pseudogene. The TCR originated in a man over 45 with COVID-19, enrolled during active disease. In nucleotides, the CDR3 is TGTGCCAGCAGCAAAGTGCCAGGGAGCAATCAGCCCCAGCATTTT. Amino acids: CASSKVPGSNQPQHF.